This T cell receptor beta chain was observed in a study of blood T cell repertoires in COVID-19. The protocol was immunoSEQ multiplex PCR, while the TCRdb copy is restricted to in-frame clones and leaves out a portion. The sample records about 170,000 clones, around nine tenths being singletons. Material: peripheral blood. This clonotype originated in a man aged 60-69 years with COVID-19, enrolled during active disease.

The CDR3 coding sequence is TGTGCCAGCAGAAAACAGGGGTCTCAGCCCCAGCATTTT. As protein: CASRKQGSQPQHF. The V gene is TRBV27, the J gene TRBJ1-5; TRBD1 agrees at 7 bases. The junction had 5 bases not matched to a gene; V was cut back by 6 bases and J by 6 bases. Germline V gene data show CDR1 as MNHEY and CDR2 as SMNVEV (reference sequence). The CDR3 length is 13 residues.